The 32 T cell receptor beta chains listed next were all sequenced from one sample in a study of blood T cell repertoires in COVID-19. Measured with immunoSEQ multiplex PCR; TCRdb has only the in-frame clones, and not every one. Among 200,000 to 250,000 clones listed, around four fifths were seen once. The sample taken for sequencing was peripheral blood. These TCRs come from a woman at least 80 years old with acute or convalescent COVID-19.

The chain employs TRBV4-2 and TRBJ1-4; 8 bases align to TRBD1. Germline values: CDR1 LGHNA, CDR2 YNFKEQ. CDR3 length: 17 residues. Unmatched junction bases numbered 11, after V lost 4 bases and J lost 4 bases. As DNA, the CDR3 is TGTGCCAGCAGCCGACGGGTCGAGGACAGGGTTAATGAAAAACTGTTTTTT. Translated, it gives CASSRRVEDRVNEKLFF.

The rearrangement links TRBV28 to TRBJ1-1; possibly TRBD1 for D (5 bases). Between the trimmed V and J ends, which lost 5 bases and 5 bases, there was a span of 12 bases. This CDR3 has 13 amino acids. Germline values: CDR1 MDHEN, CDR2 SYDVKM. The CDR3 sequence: CASSLGVGTEAFF. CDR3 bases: TGTGCCAGCAGTCTAGGGGTAGGGACTGAAGCTTTCTTT. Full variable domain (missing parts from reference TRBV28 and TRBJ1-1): DVKVTQSSRYLVKRTGEKVFLECVQDMDHENMFWYRQDPGLGLRLIYFSYDVKMKEKGDIPEGYSVSREKKERFSLILESASTNQTSMYLCASSLGVGTEAFFGQGTRLTVV.

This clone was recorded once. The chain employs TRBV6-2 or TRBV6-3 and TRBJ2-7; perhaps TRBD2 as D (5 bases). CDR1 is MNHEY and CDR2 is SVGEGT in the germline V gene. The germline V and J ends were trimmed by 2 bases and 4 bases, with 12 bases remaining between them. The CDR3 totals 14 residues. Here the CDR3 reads CASSYSLATYEQYF. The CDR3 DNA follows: TGTGCCAGCAGTTACAGTTTAGCGACGTACGAGCAGTACTTC.

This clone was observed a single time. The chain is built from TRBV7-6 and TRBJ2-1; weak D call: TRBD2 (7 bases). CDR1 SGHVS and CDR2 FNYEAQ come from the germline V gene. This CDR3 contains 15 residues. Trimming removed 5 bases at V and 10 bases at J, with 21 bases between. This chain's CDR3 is CASSPLGGASGEQFF. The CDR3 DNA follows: TGTGCCAGCAGCCCCCTAGGGGGAGCTAGCGGCGAGCAGTTCTTC. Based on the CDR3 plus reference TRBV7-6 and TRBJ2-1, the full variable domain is GAGVSQSPRYKVTKRGQDVALRCDPISGHVSLYWYRQALGQGPEFLTYFNYEAQQDKSGLPNDRFSAERPEGSISTLTIQRTEQRDSAMYRCASSPLGGASGEQFFGPGTRLTVL.

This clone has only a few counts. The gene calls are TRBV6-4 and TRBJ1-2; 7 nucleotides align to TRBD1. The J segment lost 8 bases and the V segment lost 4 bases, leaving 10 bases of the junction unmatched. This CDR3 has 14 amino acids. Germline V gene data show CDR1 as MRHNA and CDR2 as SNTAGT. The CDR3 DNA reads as TGTGCCAGCAGTGCCCGGACAGGTCTAAGCGGCTACACCTTC. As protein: CASSARTGLSGYTF.

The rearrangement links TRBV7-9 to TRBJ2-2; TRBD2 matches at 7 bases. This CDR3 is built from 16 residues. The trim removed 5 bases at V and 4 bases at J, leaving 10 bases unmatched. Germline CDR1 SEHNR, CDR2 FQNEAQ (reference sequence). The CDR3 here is CASSPNAGVGTGELFF. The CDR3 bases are TGTGCCAGCAGCCCTAACGCGGGAGTTGGCACCGGGGAGCTGTTTTTT.

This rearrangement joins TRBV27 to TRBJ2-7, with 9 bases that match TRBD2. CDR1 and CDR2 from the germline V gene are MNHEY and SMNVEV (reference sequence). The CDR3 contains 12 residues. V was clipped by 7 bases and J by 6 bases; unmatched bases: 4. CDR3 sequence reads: CASKGTSPEQYF. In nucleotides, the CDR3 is TGTGCCAGCAAGGGGACTAGCCCCGAGCAGTACTTC.

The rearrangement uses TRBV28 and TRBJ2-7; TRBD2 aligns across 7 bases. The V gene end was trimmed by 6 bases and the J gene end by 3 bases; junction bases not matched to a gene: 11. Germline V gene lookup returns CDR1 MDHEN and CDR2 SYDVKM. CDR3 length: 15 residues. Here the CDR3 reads CASRSQWGEGYEQYF. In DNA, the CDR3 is TGTGCCAGCAGAAGCCAGTGGGGGGAGGGCTACGAGCAGTACTTC.

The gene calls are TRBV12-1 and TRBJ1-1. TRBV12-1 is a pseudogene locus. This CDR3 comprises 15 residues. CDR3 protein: CASSFLGGLGTEAFF. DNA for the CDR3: TGTGCCAGCAGCTTTCTAGGAGGGCTCGGGACTGAAGCTTTCTTT.

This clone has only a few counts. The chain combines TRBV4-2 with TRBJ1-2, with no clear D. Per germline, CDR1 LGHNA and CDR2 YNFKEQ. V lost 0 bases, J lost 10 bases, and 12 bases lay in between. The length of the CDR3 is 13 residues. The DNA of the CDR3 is TGTGCCAGCAGCCAAGATCGTAGTCGGGACTACACCTTC. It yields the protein CASSQDRSRDYTF.

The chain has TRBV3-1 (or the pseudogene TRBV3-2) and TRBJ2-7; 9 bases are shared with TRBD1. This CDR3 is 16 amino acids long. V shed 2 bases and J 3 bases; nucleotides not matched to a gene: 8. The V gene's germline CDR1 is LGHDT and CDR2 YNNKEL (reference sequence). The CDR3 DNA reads TGTGCCAGCAGCCAAAGTCGGGACAGGGCTTACTACGAGCAGTACTTC. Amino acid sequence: CASSQSRDRAYYEQYF.

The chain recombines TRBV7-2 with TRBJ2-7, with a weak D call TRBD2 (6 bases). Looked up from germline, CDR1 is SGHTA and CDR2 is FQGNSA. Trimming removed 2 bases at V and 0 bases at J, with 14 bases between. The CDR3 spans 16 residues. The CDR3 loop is CASSLNGGASSYEQYF. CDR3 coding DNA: TGTGCCAGCAGCTTAAATGGCGGGGCCAGCTCCTACGAGCAGTACTTC.

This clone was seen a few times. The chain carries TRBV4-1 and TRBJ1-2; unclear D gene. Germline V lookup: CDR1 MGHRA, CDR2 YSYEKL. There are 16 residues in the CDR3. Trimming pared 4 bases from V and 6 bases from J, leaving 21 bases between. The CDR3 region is CASSPSPLRRENGYTF. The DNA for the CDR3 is TGCGCCAGCAGCCCGTCACCCCTCAGGCGGGAGAATGGCTACACCTTC.

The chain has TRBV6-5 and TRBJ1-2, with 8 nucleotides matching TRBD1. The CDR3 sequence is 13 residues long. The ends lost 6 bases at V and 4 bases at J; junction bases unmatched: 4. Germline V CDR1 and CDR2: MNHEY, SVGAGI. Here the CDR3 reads CASRPGTGYGYTF. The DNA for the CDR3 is TGTGCCAGCAGACCCGGGACAGGCTATGGCTACACCTTC.

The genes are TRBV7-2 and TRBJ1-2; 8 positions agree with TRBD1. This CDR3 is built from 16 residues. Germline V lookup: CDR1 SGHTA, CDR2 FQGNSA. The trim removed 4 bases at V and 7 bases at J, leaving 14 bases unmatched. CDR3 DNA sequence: TGTGCCAGCAGCTCCAACGCCGGACAGGGTATTTTTGGCTACACCTTC. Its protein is CASSSNAGQGIFGYTF.

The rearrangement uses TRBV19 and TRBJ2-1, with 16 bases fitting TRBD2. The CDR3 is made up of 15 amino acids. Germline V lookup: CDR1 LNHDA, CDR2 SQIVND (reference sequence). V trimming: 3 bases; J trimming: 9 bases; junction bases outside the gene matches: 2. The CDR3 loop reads CASSIGTSGRGEQFF. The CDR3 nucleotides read TGTGCCAGTAGTATCGGGACTAGCGGGAGGGGTGAGCAGTTCTTC. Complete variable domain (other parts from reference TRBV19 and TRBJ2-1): DGGITQSPKYLFRKEGQNVTLSCEQNLNHDAMYWYRQDPGQGLRLIYYSQIVNDFQKGDIAEGYSVSREKKESFPLTVTSAQKNPTAFYLCASSIGTSGRGEQFFGPGTRLTVL.

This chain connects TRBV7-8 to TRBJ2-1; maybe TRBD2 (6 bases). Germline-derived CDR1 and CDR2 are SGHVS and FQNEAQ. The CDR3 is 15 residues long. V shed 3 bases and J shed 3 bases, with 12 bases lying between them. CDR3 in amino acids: CASSFSGGSYNEQFF. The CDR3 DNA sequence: TGTGCCAGCAGCTTTAGCGGAGGGAGCTACAATGAGCAGTTCTTC.

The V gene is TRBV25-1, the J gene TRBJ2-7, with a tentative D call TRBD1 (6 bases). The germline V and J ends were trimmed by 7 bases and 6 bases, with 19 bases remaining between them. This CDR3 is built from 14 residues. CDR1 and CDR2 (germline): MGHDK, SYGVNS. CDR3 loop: CASKRGGAPTEQYF. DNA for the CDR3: TGTGCCAGCAAGCGAGGGGGAGCTCCGACCGAGCAGTACTTC.

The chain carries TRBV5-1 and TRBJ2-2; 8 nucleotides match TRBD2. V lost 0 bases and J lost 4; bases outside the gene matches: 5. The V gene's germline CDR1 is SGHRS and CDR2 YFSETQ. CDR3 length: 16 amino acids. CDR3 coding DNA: TGCGCCAGCAGCTTGGGGCTAGCGGGTTTCACCGGGGAGCTGTTTTTT. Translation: CASSLGLAGFTGELFF.

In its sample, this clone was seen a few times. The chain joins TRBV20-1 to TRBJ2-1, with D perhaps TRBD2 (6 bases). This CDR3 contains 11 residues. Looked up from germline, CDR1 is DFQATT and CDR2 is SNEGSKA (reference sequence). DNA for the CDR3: TGCAGCGGCTGGGGAGCGGGTGAGCAGTTCTTC. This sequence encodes CSGWGAGEQFF.

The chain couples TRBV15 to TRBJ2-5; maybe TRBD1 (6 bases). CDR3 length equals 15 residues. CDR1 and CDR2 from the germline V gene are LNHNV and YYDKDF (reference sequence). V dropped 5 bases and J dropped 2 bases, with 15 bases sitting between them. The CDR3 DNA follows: TGTGCCACCAGCCCCCGGACAGCCGGACAAGAGACCCAGTACTTC. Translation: CATSPRTAGQETQYF.

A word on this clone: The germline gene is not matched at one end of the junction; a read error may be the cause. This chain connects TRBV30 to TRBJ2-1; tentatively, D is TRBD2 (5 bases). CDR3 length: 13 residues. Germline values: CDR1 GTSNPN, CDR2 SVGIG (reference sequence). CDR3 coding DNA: TGTGCCTGGAGTGCGGACTCCCACAATGAGCAGTTCTTC. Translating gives CAWSADSHNEQFF.

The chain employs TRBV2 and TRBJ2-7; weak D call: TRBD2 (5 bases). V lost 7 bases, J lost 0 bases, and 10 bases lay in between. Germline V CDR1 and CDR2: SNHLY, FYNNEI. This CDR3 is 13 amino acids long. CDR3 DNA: TGTGCCAGCACTCTTAGCGACTCCTACGAGCAGTACTTC. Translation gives CASTLSDSYEQYF.

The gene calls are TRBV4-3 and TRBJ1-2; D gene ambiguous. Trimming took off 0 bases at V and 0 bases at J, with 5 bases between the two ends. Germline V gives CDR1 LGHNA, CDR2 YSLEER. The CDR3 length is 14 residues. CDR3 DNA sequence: TGCGCCAGCAGCCAAGAACAAACTAACTATGGCTACACCTTC. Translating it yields CASSQEQTNYGYTF.

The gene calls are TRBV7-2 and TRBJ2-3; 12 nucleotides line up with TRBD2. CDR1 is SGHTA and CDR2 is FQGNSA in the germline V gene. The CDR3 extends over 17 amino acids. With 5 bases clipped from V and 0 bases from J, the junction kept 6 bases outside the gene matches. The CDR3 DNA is TGTGCCAGCAGCCTCAGGCTAGCGGGGGGGAGCACAGATACGCAGTATTTT. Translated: CASSLRLAGGSTDTQYF.

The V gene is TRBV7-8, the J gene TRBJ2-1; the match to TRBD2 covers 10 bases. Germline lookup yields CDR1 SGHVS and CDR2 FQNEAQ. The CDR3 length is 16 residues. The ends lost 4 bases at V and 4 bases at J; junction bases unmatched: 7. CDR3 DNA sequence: TGTGCCAGCAGCTCCGGCCGAGCGGGAGGGTACAATGAGCAGTTCTTC. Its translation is CASSSGRAGGYNEQFF.

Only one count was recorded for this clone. This chain's CDR3 is CASSYTQAANEKLFF. CDR3 in DNA: TGTGCCAGCAGTTACACACAGGCGGCTAATGAAAAACTGTTTTTT. The chain combines TRBV6-2 or TRBV6-3 with TRBJ1-4; D may be TRBD1 (5 bases). V lost 2 bases to trimming and J lost 3 bases, with 10 bases between them. The V gene's germline CDR1 is MNHEY and CDR2 SVGEGT. The CDR3 length is 15 residues.

CDR3 loop: CAISDRVYGYTF. CDR3 nucleotide sequence: TGTGCCATCAGTGATCGGGTTTATGGCTACACCTTC. The rearrangement uses TRBV10-3 and TRBJ1-2, with D uncertain. V was pared by 3 bases and J by 5 bases, with 7 bases between. In germline, CDR1 is ENHRY, CDR2 SYGVKD. The CDR3 consists of 12 residues.

The CDR3 sequence is CASRKKTGTSNQPQHF. The CDR3 DNA is TGTGCCAGCAGAAAAAAAACCGGGACAAGCAATCAGCCCCAGCATTTT. The chain couples TRBV6-6 to TRBJ1-5; D is perhaps TRBD1 (6 bases). This CDR3 has 16 residues. Trimming removed 6 bases at V and 1 base at J, with 16 bases between. Looked up from germline, CDR1 is MNHNY and CDR2 is SVGAGI (reference sequence).

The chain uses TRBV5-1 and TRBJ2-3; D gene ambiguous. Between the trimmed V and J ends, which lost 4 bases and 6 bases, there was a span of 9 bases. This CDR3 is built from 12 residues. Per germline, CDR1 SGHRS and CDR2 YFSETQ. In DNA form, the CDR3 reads TGCGCCAGCAGCCTAACTTCTGATACGCAGTATTTT. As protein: CASSLTSDTQYF. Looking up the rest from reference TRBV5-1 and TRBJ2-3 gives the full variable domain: KAGVTQTPRYLIKTRGQQVTLSCSPISGHRSVSWYQQTPGQGLQFLFEYFSETQRNKGNFPGRFSGRQFSNSRSEMNVSTLELGDSALYLCASSLTSDTQYFGPGTRLTVL.

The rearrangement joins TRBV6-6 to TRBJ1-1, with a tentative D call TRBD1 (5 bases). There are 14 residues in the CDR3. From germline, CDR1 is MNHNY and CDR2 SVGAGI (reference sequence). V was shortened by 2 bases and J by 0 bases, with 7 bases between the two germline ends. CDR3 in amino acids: CASSYDRMNTEAFF. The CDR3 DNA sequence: TGTGCCAGCAGTTACGACAGAATGAACACTGAAGCTTTCTTT.

The CDR3 DNA is TGTGCCAGTAGTATAGTAGGGGCTAGCAATCAGCCCCAGCATTTT. It yields the protein CASSIVGASNQPQHF. The J gene is TRBJ1-5, the V gene TRBV19; tentatively, D is TRBD1 (5 bases). Germline CDR1 LNHDA, CDR2 SQIVND (reference sequence). This CDR3 is built from 15 residues. Trimming cost V 1 base and J 0 bases, with 7 bases left between them.